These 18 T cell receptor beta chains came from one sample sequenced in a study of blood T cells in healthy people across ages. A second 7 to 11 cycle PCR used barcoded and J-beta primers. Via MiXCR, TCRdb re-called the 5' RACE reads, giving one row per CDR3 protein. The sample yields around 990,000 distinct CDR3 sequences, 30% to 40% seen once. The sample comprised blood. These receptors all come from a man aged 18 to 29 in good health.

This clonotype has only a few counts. CDR3 DNA: TGTGCCACCAGTGTGGGGATTAGCACAGATACGCAGTATTTT. It yields the protein CATSVGISTDTQYF. This chain joins TRBV24-1 and TRBJ2-3; D call uncertain. The CDR3 runs 14 residues. Germline V gene data show CDR1 as KGHDR and CDR2 as SFDVKD. V lost 5 bases and J 0 bases, leaving 8 bases between the germline ends.

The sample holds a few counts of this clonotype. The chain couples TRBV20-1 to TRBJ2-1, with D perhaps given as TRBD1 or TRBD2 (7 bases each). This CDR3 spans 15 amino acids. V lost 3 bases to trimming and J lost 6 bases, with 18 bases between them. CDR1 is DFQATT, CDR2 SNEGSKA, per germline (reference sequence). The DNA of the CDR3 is TGCAGTGCTAGGACACACCAGGGGGGGGGCAATGAGCAGTTCTTC. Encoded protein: CSARTHQGGGNEQFF.

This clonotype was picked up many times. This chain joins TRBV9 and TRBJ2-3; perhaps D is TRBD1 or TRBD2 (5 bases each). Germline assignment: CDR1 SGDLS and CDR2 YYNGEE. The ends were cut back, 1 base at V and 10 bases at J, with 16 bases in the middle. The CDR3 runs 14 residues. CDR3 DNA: TGTGCCAGCAGCGTAAGGGACGTCGAGGGTGCGCAGTATTTT. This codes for CASSVRDVEGAQYF. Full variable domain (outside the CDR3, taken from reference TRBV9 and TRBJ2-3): DSGVTQTPKHLITATGQRVTLRCSPRSGDLSVYWYQQSLDQGLQFLIQYYNGEERAKGNILERFSAQQFPDLHSELNLSSLELGDSALYFCASSVRDVEGAQYFGPGTRLTVL.

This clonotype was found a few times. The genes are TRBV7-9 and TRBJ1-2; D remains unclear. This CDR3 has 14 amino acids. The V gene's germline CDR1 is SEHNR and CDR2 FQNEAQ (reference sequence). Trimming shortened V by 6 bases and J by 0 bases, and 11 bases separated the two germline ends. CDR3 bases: TGTGCCAGCAGTCCACTTTACTCTAACTATGGCTACACCTTC. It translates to CASSPLYSNYGYTF.

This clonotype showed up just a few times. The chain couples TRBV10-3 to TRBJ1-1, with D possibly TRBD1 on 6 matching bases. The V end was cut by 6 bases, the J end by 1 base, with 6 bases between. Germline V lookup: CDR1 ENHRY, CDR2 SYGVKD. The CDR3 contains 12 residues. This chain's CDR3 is CAIRQGNTEAFF. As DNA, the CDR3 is TGTGCCATCAGACAGGGGAACACTGAAGCTTTCTTT.

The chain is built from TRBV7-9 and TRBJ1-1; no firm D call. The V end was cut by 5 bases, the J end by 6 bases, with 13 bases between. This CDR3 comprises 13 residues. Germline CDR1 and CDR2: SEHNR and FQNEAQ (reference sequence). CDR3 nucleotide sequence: TGTGCCAGCAGCCTATCCTCGGAGGCTGAAGCTTTCTTT. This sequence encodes CASSLSSEAEAFF. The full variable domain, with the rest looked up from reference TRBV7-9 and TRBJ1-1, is DTGVSQNPRHKITKRGQNVTFRCDPISEHNRLYWYRQTLGQGPEFLTYFQNEAQLEKSRLLSDRFSAERPKGSFSTLEIQRTEQGDSAMYLCASSLSSEAEAFFGQGTRLTVV.

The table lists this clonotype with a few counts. The CDR3 sequence is CSALTWGARADTQYF. DNA for the CDR3: TGCAGTGCTCTGACCTGGGGGGCAAGGGCAGATACGCAGTATTTT. The rearrangement joins TRBV20-1 to TRBJ2-3; D is perhaps TRBD1 or TRBD2 (6 bases each). The germline gives CDR1 DFQATT, CDR2 SNEGSKA (reference sequence). This CDR3 comprises 15 residues. Trimming took off 5 bases at V and 4 bases at J, with 19 bases between the two ends.

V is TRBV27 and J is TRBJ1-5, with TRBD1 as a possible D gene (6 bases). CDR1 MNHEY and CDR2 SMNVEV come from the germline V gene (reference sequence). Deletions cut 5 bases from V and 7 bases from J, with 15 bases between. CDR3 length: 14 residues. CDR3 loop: CASSPSRQGQPQHF. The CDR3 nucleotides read TGTGCCAGCAGTCCCTCTCGTCAGGGGCAGCCCCAGCATTTT.

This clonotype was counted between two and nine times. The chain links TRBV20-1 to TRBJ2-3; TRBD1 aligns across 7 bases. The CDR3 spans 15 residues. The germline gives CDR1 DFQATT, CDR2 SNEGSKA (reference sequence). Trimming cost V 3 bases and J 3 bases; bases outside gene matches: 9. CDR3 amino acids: CSARAPTGMTDTQYF. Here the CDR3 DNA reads TGCAGTGCTAGGGCTCCGACAGGGATGACAGATACGCAGTATTTT.

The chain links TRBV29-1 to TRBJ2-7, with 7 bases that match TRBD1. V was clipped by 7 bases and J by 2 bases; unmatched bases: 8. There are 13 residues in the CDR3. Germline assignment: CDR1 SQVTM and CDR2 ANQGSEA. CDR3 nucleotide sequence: TGCAGCGCGGCGCCGGGACAGACCTACGAGCAGTACTTC. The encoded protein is CSAAPGQTYEQYF.

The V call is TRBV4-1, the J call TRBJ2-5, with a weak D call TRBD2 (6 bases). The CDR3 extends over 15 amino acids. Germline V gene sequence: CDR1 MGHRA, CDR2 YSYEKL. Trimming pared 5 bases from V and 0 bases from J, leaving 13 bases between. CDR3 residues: CASSGDFNYQETQYF. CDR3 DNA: TGCGCCAGCAGCGGGGACTTTAACTACCAAGAGACCCAGTACTTC.

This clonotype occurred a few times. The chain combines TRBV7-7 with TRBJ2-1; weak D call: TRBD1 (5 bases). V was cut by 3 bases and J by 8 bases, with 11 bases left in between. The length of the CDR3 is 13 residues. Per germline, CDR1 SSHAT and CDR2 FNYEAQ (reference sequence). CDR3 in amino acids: CASSLSSGYEQFF. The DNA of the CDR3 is TGTGCCAGCAGCTTGAGTTCAGGGTATGAGCAGTTCTTC.

The CDR3 DNA reads as TGTGCCAGCAGCCAAGACCCCCCTAGCGGGGGTTCTGGGGCCAACGTCCTGACTTTC. Its translation is CASSQDPPSGGSGANVLTF. The chain recombines TRBV4-2 with TRBJ2-6; 10 positions match TRBD2. This CDR3 region has 19 residues. The V segment lost 0 bases and the J segment 1 base; nucleotides outside the gene matches: 6. The germline V gene encodes CDR1 LGHNA and CDR2 YNFKEQ.

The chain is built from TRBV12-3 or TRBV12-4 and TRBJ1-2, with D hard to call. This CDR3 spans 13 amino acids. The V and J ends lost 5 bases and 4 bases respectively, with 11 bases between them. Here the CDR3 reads CASSVYETYGYTF. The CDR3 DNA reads TGTGCCAGCAGTGTATACGAGACCTATGGCTACACCTTC.

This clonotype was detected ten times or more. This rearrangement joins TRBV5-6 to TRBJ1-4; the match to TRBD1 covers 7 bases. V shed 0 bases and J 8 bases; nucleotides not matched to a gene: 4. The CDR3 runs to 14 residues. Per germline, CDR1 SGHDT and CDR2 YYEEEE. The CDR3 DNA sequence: TGTGCCAGCAGCTTGGACAGGGGTGGAGAAAAACTGTTTTTT. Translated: CASSLDRGGEKLFF.

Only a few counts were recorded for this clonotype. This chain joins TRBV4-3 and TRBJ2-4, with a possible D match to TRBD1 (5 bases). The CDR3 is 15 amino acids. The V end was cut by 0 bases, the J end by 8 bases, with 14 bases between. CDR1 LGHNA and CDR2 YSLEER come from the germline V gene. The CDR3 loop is CASSQDSRRVYIQYF. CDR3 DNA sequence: TGCGCCAGCAGCCAAGATTCGCGCAGGGTCTACATTCAGTACTTC.

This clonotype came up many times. CDR3 sequence reads: CSYTYNEQFF. DNA of the CDR3: TGCAGCTATACTTACAATGAGCAGTTCTTC. The V call is TRBV29-1, the J call TRBJ2-1; no clear D. CDR1 is SQVTM and CDR2 is ANQGSEA in the germline V gene. The CDR3 length is 10 residues. Trimming left V 8 bases short and J 4 bases short, with 6 bases between.

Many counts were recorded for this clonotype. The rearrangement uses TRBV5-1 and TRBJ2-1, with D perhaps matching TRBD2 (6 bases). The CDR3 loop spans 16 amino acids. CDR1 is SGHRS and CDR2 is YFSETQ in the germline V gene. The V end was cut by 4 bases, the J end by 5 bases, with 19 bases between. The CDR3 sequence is CASSPSFRDLNNEQFF. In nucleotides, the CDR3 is TGCGCCAGCAGCCCCAGTTTCCGGGACTTAAACAATGAGCAGTTCTTC.